This T cell receptor beta chain was profiled in a study of T cells after yellow fever vaccination. Study-wide results and caveats: By day 5 rather than day 15, the secondary response had peaked, though it was weaker. A minor fraction of clonotypes spanned both CD4 and CD8 compartments. Sorted repertoires could include abundant contaminating clonotypes from bulk cells.

On this clonotype: Its antigen is unknown.

Researchers made TCR cDNA using 5'RACE template switching, and this step added a universal primer site and UMIs. TCRdb reprocessed the 5' RACE reads with MiXCR, giving one entry per CDR3 protein. The data show 300,000 or so distinct CDR3 sequences, with approximately 4.2% seen just once and around 24% held by the top ten. V was shortened by 2 bases and J by 8 bases, with 12 bases between the two germline ends. CDR1 is MNHNY and CDR2 is SVGAGI in the germline V gene (reference sequence). The CDR3 is 13 amino acids. The sequencing used PBMCs, collected 5 days after the yellow fever booster vaccination. The sequence was obtained from a man between 18 and 29 years old who received the YFV17D yellow fever vaccine. V and J are TRBV6-6 and TRBJ1-1; weak D call: TRBD1 (6 bases). The CDR3, as DNA: TGTGCCAGCAGTTACCTCAGAGGGACAGAAGCTTTCTTT. Encoded protein: CASSYLRGTEAFF.